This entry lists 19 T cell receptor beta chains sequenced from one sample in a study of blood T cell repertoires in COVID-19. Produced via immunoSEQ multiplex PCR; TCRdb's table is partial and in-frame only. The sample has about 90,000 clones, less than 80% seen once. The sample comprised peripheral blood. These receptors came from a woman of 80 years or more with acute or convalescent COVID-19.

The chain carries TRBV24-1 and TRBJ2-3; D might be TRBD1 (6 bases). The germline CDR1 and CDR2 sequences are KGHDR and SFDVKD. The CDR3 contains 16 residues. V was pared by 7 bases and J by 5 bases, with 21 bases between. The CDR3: CATSIGVLGGLDTQYF. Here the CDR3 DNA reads TGTGCCACCAGCATCGGGGTACTAGGGGGATTAGATACGCAGTATTTT.

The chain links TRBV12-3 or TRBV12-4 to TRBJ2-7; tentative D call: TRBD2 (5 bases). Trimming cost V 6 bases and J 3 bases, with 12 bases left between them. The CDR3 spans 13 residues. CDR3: CASRGSDYYEQYF. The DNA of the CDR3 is TGTGCCAGCAGGGGGTCCGACTACTACGAGCAGTACTTC.

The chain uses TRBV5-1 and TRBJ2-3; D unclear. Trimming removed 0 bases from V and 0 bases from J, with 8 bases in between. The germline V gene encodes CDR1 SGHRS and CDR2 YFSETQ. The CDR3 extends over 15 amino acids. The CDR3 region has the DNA TGCGCCAGCAGCTTGGAAGGAGCTAGCACAGATACGCAGTATTTT. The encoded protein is CASSLEGASTDTQYF.

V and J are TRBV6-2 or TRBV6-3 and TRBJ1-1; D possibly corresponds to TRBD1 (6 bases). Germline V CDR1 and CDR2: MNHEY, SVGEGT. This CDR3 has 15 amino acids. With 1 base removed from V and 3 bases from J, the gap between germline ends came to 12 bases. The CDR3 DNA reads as TGTGCCAGCAGTTACTGGTCGACAGGATACACTGAAGCTTTCTTT. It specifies CASSYWSTGYTEAFF.

The CDR3 here is CASSQEQTRPLNTGELFF. DNA for the CDR3: TGCGCCAGCAGCCAAGAACAAACCAGGCCCCTAAACACCGGGGAGCTGTTTTTT. The rearrangement uses TRBV4-3 and TRBJ2-2; no definite D call. Per germline, CDR1 LGHNA and CDR2 YSLEER. This CDR3 is 18 amino acids long. V dropped 0 bases and J dropped 2 bases, with 16 bases sitting between them.

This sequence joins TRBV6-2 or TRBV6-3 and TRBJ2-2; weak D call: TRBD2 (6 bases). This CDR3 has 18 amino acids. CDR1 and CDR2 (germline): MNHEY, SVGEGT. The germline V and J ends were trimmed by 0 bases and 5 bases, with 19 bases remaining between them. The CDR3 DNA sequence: TGTGCCAGCAGTTACTCCCAACTGGAGCTAGCGAGGACCGGGGAGCTGTTTTTT. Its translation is CASSYSQLELARTGELFF.

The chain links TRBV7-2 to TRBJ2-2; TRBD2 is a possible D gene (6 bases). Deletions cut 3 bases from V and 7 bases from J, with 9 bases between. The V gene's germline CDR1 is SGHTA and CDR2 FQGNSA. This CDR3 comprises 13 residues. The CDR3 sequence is CASSFIGGGELFF. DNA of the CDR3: TGTGCCAGCAGCTTCATCGGGGGCGGGGAGCTGTTTTTT.

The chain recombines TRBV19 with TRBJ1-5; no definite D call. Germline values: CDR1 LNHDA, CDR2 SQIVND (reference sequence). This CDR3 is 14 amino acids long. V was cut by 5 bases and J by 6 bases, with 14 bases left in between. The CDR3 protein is CASSSPALGQPQHF. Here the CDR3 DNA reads TGTGCCAGTAGTTCCCCCGCCCTCGGTCAGCCCCAGCATTTT.

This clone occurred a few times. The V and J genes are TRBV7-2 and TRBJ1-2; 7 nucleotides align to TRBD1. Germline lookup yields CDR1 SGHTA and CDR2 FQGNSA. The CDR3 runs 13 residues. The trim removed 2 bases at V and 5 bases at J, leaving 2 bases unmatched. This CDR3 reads CASSLPGGYGYTF. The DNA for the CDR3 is TGTGCCAGCAGCTTACCAGGGGGGTATGGCTACACCTTC.

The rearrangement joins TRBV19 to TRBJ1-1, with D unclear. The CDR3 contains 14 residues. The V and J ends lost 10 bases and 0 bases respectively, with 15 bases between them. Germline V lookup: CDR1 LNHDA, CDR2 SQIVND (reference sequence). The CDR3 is CATRGIFMNTEAFF. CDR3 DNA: TGTGCCACCCGAGGGATATTTATGAACACTGAAGCTTTCTTT.

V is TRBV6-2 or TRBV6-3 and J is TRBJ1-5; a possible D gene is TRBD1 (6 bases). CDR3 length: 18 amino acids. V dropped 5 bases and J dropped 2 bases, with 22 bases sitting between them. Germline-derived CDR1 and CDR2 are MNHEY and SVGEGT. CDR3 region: CASSAWGTGPRGNQPQHF. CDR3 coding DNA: TGTGCCAGCAGTGCATGGGGAACAGGGCCGCGGGGCAATCAGCCCCAGCATTTT.

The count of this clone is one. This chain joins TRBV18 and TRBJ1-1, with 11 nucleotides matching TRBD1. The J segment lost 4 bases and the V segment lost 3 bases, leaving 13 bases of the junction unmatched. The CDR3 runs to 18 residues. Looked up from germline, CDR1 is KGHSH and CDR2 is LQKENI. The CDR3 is CASSPQIGQGAMRTEAFF. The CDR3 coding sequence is TGTGCCAGCTCACCCCAAATCGGACAGGGGGCTATGCGCACTGAAGCTTTCTTT.

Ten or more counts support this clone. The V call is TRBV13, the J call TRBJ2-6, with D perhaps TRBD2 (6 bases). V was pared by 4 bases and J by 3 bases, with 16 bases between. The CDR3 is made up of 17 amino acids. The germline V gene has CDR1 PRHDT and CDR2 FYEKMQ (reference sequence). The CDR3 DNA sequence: TGTGCCAGCAGCTGGGGGGTCACATTCGATGGGGCCAACGTCCTGACTTTC. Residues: CASSWGVTFDGANVLTF.

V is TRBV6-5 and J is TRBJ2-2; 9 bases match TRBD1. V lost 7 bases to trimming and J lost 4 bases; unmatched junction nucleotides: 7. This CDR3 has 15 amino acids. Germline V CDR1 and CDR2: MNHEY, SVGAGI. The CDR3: CASTPDRGVTGELFF. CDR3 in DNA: TGTGCCAGCACCCCGGACAGGGGAGTCACCGGGGAGCTGTTTTTT.

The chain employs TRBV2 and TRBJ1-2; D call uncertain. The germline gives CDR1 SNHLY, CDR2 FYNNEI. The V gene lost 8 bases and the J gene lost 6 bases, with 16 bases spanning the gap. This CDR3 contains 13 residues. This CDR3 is CASVWNRLNGYTF. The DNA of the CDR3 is TGTGCCAGCGTATGGAACAGACTAAATGGCTACACCTTC.

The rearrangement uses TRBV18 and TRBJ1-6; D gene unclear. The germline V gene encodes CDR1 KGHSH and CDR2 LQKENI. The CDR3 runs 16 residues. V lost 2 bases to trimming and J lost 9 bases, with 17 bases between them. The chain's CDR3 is CASSPMRASIGSPLHF. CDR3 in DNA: TGTGCCAGCTCACCAATGCGGGCCAGTATCGGTTCACCCCTCCACTTT.

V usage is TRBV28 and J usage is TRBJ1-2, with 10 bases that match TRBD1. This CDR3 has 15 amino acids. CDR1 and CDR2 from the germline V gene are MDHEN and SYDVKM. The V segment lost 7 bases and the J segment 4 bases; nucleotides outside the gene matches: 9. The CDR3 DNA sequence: TGTGCCAGCAACCTCCCGGGACAGGGGATCTATGGCTACACCTTC. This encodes CASNLPGQGIYGYTF.

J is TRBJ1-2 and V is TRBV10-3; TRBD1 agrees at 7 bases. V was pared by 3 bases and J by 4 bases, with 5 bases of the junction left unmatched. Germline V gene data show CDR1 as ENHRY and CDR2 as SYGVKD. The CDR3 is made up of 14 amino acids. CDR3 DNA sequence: TGTGCCATCAGTGACTCAACAGGGGCCTATGGCTACACCTTC. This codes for CAISDSTGAYGYTF.

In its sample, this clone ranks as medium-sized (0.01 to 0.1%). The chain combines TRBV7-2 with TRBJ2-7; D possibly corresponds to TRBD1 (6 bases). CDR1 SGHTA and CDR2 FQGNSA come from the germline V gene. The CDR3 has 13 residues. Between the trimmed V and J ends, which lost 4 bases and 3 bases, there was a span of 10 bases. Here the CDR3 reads CASSSTGYYEQYF. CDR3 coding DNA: TGTGCCAGCAGCTCGACAGGTTACTACGAGCAGTACTTC.